A single TCR beta chain is shown here with its context. As yet, its antigen is unknown. The data were obtained in a study of Ad26.COV2.S vaccination and SARS-CoV-2 variants. Treatment: over 15 received Ad26.COV2.S at low or high dose, single or two shots; 5 received placebo; per-sample allocation not given. Day 63 after the first injection of vaccine or placebo was the sampling time. Ad26.COV2.S expressed prefusion-stabilized spike from the original Wuhan strain. General observations from the study: The TCR breadth and depth analyses may have understated or missed part of the total T cell responses.

Trimming left V 1 base short and J 7 bases short, with 8 bases between. This CDR3 is built from 12 residues. The V gene's germline CDR1 is SGDLS and CDR2 YYNGEE. Sequencing was performed with immunoSEQ multiplex PCR; in TCRdb, only in-frame clones are kept and a portion is missing. The table lists about 410,000 clones, 75% to 90% of them singletons. The specimen was peripheral blood, collected in a trial of Ad26.COV2.S vaccine versus placebo. This TCR derives from a person between 18 and 65 years old who received the Ad26.COV2.S COVID-19 vaccine or a placebo. The gene calls are TRBV9 and TRBJ1-2, with D perhaps TRBD1 (5 bases). DNA for the CDR3: TGTGCCAGCAGCGTAAGCGGGGGTGGCTACACCTTC. It encodes CASSVSGGGYTF.